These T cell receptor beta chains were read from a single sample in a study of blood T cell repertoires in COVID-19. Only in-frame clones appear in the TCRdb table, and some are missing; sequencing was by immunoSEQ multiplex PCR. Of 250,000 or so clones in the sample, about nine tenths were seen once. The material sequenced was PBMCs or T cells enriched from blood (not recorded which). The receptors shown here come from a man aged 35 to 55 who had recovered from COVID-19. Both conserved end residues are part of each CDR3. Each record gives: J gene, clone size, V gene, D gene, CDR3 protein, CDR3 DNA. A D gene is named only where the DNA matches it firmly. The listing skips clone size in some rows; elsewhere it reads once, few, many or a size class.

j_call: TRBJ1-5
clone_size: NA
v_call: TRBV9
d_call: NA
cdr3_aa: CASSQYGTPNQPQHF
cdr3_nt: TGTGCCAGCAGCCAATACGGGACACCTAATCAGCCCCAGCATTTT

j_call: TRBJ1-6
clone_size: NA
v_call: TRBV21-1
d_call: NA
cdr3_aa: CASTEREGGSPLHF
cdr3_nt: TGTGCCAGCACCGAGCGGGAGGGAGGTTCACCCCTCCACTTT

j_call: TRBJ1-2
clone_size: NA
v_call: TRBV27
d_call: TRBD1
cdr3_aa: CASRRTGANYGYTF
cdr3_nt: TGTGCCAGCAGACGGACAGGGGCGAACTATGGCTACACCTTC

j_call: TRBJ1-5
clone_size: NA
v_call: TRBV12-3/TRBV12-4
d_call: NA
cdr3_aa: CASSYLEGQPQHF
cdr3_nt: TGTGCCAGCAGTTACCTGGAGGGCCAGCCCCAGCATTTT

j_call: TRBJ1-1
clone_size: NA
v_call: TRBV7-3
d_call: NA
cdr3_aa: CASPAGRGDTEAFF
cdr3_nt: TGTGCCAGCCCGGCGGGGCGGGGGGACACTGAAGCTTTCTTT

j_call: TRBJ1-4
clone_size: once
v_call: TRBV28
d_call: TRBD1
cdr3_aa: CASSPYGQGVTNEKLFF
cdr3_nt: TGTGCCAGCAGTCCCTACGGACAGGGGGTAACTAATGAAAAACTGTTTTTT

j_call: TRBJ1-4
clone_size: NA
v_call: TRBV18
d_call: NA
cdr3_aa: CASSLRQVANEKLFF
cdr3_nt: TGTGCCAGCTCCTTACGACAGGTCGCTAATGAAAAACTGTTTTTT

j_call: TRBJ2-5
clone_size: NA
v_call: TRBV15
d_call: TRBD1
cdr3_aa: CATSRDRGGETQYF
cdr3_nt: TGTGCCACCAGCAGGGACAGGGGAGGAGAGACCCAGTACTTC

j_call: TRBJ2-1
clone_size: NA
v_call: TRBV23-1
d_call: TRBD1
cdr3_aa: CASSQPRDSELTPSSYNEQFF
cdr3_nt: TGCGCCAGCAGTCAACCCCGGGACAGCGAATTGACTCCTAGCTCCTACAATGAGCAGTTCTTC

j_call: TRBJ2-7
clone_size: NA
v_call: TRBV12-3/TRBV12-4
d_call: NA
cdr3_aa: CASSSQYEQYF
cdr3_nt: TGTGCCAGCAGTTCCCAATACGAGCAGTACTTC

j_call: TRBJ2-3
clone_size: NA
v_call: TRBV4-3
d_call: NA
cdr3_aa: CASSQMSSTDTQYF
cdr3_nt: TGCGCCAGCAGCCAGATGAGTAGCACAGATACGCAGTATTTT